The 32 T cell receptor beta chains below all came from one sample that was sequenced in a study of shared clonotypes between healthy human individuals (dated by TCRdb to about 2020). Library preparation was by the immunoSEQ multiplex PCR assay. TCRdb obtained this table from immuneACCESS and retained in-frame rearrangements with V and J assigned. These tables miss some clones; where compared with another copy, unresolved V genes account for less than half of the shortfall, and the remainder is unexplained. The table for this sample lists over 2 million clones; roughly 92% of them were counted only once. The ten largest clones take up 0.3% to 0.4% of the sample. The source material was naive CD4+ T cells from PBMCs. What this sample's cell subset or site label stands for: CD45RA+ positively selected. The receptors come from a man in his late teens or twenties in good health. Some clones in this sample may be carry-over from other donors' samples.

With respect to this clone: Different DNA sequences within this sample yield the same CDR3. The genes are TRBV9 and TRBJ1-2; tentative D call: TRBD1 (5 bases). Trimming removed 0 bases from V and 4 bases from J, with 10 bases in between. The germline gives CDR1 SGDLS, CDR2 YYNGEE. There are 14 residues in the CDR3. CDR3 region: CASSVDEGPYGYTF. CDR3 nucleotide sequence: TGTGCCAGCAGCGTAGATGAGGGGCCCTATGGCTACACCTTC.

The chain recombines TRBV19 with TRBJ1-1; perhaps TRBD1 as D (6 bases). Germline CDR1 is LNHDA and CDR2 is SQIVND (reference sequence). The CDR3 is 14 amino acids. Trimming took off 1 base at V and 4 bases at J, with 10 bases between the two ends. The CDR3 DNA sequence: TGTGCCAGTAGTATAGGGGGGGGCACCACTGAAGCTTTCTTT. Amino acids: CASSIGGGTTEAFF.

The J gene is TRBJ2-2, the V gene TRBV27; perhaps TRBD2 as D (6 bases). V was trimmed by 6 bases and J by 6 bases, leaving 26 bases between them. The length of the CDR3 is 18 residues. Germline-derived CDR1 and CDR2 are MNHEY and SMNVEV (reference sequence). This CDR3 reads CASSSGRGGYYSPGELFF. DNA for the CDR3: TGTGCCAGCAGCTCCGGGCGGGGCGGCTATTATAGTCCCGGGGAGCTGTTTTTT.

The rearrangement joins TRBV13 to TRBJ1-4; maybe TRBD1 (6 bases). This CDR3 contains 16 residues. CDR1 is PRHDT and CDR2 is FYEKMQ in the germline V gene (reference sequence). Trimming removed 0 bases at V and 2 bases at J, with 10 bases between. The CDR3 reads CASSLGRQGTNEKLFF. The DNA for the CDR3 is TGTGCCAGCAGCTTAGGCCGGCAGGGGACTAATGAAAAACTGTTTTTT.

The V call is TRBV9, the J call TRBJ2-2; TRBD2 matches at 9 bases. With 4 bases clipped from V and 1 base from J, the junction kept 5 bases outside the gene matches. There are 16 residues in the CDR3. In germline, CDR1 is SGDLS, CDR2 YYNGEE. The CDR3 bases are TGTGCCAGCAGCCCATCAGCGGGAGGGAACACCGGGGAGCTGTTTTTT. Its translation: CASSPSAGGNTGELFF.

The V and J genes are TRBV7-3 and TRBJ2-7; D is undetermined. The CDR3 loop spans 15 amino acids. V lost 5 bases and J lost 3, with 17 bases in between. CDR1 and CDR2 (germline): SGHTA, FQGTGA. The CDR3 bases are TGTGCCAGCAGCCCTTCGGGTGGGTCTAACTACGAGCAGTACTTC. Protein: CASSPSGGSNYEQYF.

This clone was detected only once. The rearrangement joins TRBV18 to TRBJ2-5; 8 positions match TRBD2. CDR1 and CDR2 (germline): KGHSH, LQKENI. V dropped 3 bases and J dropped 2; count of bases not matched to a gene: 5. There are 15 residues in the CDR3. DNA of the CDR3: TGTGCCAGCTCACCTGTCGCGGGAGGTCAAGAGACCCAGTACTTC. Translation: CASSPVAGGQETQYF.

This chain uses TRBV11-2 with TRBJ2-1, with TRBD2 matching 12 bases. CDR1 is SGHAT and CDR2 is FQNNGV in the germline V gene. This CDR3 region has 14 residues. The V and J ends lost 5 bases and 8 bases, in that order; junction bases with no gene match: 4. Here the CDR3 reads CASSTSGRSYEQFF. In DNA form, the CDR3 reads TGTGCCAGCAGCACTAGCGGGAGGAGCTATGAGCAGTTCTTC.

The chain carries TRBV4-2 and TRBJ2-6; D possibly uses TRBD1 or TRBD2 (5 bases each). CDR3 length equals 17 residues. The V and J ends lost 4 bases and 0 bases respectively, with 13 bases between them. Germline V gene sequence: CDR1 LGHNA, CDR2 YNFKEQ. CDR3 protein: CASSLTTTASGANVLTF. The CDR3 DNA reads TGTGCCAGCAGCCTGACTACGACAGCCTCTGGGGCCAACGTCCTGACTTTC.

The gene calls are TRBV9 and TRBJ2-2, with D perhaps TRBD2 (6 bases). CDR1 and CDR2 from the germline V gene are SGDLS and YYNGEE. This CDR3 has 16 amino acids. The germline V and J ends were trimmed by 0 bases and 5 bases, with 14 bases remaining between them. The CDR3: CASSVAGRDPTGELFF. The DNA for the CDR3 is TGTGCCAGCAGCGTAGCTGGGCGGGATCCTACCGGGGAGCTGTTTTTT.

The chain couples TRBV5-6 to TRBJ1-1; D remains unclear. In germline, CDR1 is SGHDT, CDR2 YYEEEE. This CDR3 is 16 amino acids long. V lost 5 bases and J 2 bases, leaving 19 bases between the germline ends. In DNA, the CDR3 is TGTGCCAGCAGTCTGATATCCGGGCGGATAAACACTGAAGCTTTCTTT. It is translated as CASSLISGRINTEAFF.

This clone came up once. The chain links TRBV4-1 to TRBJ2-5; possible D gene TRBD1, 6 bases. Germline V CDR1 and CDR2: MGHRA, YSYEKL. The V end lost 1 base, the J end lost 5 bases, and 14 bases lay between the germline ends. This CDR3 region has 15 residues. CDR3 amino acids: CASSQVPTGKETQYF. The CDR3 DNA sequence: TGCGCCAGCAGCCAAGTCCCGACAGGAAAGGAGACCCAGTACTTC.

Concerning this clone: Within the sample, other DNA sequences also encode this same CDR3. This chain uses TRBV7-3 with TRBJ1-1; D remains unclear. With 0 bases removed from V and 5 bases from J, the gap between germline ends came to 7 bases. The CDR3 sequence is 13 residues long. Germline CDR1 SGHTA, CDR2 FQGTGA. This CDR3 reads CASSLTRGTEAFF. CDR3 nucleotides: TGTGCCAGCAGCTTAACTCGCGGGACTGAAGCTTTCTTT. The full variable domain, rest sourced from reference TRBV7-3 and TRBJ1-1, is GAGVSQTPSNKVTEKGKYVELRCDPISGHTALYWYRQSLGQGPEFLIYFQGTGAADDSGLPNDRFFAVRPEGSVSTLKIQRTERGDSAVYLCASSLTRGTEAFFGQGTRLTVV.

CDR3: CAWSVPDNQPQHF. The DNA for the CDR3 is TGTGCCTGGAGTGTACCAGACAATCAGCCCCAGCATTTT. The gene calls are TRBV30 and TRBJ1-5, with D uncertain. Germline values: CDR1 GTSNPN, CDR2 SVGIG (reference sequence). The CDR3 has 13 amino acids. Trimming left V 0 bases short and J 3 bases short, with 6 bases between.

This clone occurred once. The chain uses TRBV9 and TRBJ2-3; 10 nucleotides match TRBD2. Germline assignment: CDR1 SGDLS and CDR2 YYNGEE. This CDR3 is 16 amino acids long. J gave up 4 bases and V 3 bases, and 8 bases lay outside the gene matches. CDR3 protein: CASSDEAGGLADTQYF. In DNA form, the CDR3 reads TGTGCCAGCAGCGACGAAGCGGGAGGGCTTGCAGATACGCAGTATTTT.

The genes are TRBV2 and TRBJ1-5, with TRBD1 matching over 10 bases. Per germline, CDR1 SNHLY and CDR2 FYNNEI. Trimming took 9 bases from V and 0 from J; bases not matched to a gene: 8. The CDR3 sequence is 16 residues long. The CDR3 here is CASSGQGTLSNQPQHF. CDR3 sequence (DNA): TGTGCCAGTTCGGGACAGGGGACGCTTAGCAATCAGCCCCAGCATTTT.

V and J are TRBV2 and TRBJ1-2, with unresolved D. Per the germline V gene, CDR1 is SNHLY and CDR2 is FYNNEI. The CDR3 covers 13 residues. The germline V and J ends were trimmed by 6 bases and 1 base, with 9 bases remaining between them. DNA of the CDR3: TGTGCCAGCAGCGGTGTTTATAACTATGGCTACACCTTC. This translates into CASSGVYNYGYTF.

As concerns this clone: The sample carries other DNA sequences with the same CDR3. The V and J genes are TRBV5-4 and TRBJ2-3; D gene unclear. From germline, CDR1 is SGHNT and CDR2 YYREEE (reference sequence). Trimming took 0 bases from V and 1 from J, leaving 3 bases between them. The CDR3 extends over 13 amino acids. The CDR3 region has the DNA TGTGCCAGCAGCTTGGTGCGCACAGATACGCAGTATTTT. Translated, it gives CASSLVRTDTQYF.

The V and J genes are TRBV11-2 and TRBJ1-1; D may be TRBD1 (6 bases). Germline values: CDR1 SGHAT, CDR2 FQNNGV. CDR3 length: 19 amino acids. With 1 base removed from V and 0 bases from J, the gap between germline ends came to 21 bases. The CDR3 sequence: CASSLGPTGLLHMNTEAFF. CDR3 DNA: TGTGCCAGCAGCTTAGGTCCGACAGGACTTCTCCACATGAACACTGAAGCTTTCTTT.

This chain's CDR3 is CASRDRDMRSNTGELFF. In DNA, the CDR3 is TGTGCCAGCAGGGACAGGGATATGCGATCGAACACCGGGGAGCTGTTTTTT. This sequence joins TRBV28 and TRBJ2-2; 8 nucleotides align to TRBD1. The CDR3 loop spans 17 amino acids. CDR1 MDHEN and CDR2 SYDVKM come from the germline V gene. Trimming cost V 6 bases and J 0 bases; bases outside gene matches: 9.

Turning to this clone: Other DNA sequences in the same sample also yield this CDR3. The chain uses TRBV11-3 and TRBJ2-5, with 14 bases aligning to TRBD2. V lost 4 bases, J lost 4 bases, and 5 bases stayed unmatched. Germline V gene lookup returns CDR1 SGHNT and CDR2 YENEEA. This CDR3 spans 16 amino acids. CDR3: CASSSGLAGEGETQYF. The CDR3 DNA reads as TGTGCCAGCAGCTCGGGACTAGCGGGAGAAGGAGAGACCCAGTACTTC.

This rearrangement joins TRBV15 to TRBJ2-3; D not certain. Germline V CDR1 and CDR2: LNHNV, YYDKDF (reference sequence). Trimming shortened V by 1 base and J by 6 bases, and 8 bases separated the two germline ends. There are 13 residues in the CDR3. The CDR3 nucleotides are TGTGCCACCAGCAGAGCCCCTGGGGATACGCAGTATTTT. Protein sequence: CATSRAPGDTQYF.

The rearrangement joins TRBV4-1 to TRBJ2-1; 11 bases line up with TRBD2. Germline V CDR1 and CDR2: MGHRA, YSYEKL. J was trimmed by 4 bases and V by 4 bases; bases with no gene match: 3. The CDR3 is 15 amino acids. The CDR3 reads CASSPLAGAYNEQFF. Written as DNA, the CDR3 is TGCGCCAGCAGCCCACTAGCGGGAGCGTACAATGAGCAGTTCTTC.

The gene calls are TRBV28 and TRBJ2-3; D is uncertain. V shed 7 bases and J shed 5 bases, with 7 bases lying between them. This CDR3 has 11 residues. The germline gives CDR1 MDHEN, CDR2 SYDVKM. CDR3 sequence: CASIGQDTQYF. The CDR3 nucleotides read TGTGCCAGCATAGGGCAAGATACGCAGTATTTT.

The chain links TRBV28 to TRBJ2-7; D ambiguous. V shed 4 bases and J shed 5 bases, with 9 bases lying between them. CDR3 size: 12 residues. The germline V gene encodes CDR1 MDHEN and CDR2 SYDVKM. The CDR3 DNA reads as TGTGCCAGCAGTTCGGACGTCAACGAGCAGTACTTC. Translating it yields CASSSDVNEQYF.

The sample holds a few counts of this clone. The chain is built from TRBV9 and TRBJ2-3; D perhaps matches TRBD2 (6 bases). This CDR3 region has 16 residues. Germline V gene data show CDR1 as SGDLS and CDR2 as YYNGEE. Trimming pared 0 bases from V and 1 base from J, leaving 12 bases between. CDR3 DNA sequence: TGTGCCAGCAGCGTAGGGAGTAGCGGAGGCACAGATACGCAGTATTTT. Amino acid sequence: CASSVGSSGGTDTQYF.

The CDR3 protein is CAISGGGASNQPQHF. CDR3 DNA sequence: TGTGCCATCAGTGGCGGCGGGGCTAGCAATCAGCCCCAGCATTTT. The chain combines TRBV10-3 with TRBJ1-5; the D gene is possibly TRBD1 (5 bases). Germline V lookup: CDR1 ENHRY, CDR2 SYGVKD. The ends were cut back, 4 bases at V and 0 bases at J, with 10 bases in the middle. The CDR3 contains 15 residues.

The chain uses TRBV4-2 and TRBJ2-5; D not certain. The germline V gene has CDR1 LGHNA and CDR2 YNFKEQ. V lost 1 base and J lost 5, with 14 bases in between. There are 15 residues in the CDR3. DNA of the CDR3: TGTGCCAGCAGCCAAGTAGACAAGCCTTGGGAGACCCAGTACTTC. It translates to CASSQVDKPWETQYF.

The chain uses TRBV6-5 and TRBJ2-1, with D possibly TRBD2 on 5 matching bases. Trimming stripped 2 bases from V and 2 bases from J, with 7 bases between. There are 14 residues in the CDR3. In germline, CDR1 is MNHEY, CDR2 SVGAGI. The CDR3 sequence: CASSYRETYNEQFF. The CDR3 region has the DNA TGTGCCAGCAGTTACAGGGAGACCTACAATGAGCAGTTCTTC.

As DNA, the CDR3 is TGTGCCAGCAGTAAAATCTCGGGGAGCTCCTACAATGAGCAGTTCTTC. Translated: CASSKISGSSYNEQFF. The chain recombines TRBV27 with TRBJ2-1, with a possible D match to TRBD2 (5 bases). The germline V gene encodes CDR1 MNHEY and CDR2 SMNVEV (reference sequence). Trimming took 5 bases from V and 0 from J, leaving 14 bases between them. The CDR3 runs to 16 residues.

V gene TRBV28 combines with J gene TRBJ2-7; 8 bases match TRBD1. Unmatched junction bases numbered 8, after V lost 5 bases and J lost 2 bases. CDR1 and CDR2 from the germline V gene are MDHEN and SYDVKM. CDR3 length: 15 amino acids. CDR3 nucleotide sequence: TGTGCCAGCAGTCCGCCAGGGGGCCTAACCTACGAGCAGTACTTC. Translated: CASSPPGGLTYEQYF.

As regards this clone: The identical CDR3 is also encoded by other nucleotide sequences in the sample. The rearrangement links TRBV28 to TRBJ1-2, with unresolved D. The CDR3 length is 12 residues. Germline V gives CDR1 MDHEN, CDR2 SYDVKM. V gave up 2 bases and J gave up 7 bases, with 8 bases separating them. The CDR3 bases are TGTGCCAGCAGTTTAATTGGCCGTGGCTACACCTTC. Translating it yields CASSLIGRGYTF.